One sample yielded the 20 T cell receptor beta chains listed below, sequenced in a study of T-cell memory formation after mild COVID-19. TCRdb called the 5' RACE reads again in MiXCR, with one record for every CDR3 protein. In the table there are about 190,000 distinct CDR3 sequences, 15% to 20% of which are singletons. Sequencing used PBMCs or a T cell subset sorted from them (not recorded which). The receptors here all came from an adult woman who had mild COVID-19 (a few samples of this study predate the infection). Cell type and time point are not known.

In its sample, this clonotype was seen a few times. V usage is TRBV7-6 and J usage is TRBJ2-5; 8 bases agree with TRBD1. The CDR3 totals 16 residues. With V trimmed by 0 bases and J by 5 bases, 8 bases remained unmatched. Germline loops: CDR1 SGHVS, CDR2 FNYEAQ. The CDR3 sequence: CASSLAGGQGGETQYF. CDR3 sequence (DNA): TGTGCCAGCAGCTTAGCGGGAGGACAGGGTGGGGAGACCCAGTACTTC.

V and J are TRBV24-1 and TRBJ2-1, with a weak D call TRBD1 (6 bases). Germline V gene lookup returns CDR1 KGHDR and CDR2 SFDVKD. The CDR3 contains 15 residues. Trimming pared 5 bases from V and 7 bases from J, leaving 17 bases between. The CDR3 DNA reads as TGTGCCACCAGTGGGTGGGACAACCCCAGGAATGAGCAGTTCTTC. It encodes CATSGWDNPRNEQFF.

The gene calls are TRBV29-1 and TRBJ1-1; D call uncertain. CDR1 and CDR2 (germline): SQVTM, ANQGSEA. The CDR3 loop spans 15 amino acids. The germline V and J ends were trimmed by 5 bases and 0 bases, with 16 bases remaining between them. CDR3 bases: TGCAGCGTTATGGGCACAACGGGGATGAACACTGAAGCTTTCTTT. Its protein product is CSVMGTTGMNTEAFF.

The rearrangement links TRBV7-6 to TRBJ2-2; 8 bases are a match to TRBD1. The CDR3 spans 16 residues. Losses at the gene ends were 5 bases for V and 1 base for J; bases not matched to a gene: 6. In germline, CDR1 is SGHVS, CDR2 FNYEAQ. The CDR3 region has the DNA TGTGCCAGCAGCCGCGCCGGGACAGGGAACACCGGGGAGCTGTTTTTT. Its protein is CASSRAGTGNTGELFF.

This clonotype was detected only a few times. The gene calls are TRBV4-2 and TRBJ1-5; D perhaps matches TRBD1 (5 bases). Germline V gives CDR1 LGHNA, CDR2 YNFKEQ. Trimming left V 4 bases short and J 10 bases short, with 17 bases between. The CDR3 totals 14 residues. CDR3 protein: CASSPPSAGTPQHF. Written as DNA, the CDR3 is TGTGCCAGCAGCCCCCCATCGGCAGGGACTCCCCAGCATTTT.

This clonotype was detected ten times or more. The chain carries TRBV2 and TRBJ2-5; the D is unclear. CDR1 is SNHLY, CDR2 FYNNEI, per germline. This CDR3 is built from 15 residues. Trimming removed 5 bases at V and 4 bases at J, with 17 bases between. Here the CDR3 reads CASSLNPQPPETQYF. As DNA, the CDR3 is TGTGCCAGCAGTCTGAACCCACAGCCCCCAGAGACCCAGTACTTC.

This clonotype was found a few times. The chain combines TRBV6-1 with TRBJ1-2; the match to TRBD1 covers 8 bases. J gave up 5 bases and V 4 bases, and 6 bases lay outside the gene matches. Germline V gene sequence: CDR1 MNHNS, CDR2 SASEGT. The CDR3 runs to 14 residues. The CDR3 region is CASSADRGPYGYTF. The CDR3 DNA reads TGTGCCAGCAGTGCAGACAGGGGACCTTATGGCTACACCTTC.

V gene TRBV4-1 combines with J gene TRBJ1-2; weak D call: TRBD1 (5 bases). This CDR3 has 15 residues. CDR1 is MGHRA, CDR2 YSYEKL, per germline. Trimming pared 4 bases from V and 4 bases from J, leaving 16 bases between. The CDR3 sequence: CASSRPGTVGYGYTF. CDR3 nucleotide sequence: TGCGCCAGCAGCCGTCCGGGGACGGTCGGCTATGGCTACACCTTC.

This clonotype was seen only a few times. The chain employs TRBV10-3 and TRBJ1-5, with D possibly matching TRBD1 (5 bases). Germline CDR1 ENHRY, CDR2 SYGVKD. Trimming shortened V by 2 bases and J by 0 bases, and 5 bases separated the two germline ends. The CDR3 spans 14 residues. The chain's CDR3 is CAISEGGSNQPQHF. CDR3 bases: TGTGCCATCAGTGAGGGGGGTAGCAATCAGCCCCAGCATTTT.

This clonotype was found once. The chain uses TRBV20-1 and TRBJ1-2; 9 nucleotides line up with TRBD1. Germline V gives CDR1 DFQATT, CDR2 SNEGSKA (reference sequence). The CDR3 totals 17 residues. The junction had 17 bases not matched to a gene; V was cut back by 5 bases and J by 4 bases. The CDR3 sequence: CSASSRQGGRGFYGYTF. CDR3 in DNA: TGCAGTGCTTCTTCCCGACAGGGGGGCCGAGGGTTCTATGGCTACACCTTC.

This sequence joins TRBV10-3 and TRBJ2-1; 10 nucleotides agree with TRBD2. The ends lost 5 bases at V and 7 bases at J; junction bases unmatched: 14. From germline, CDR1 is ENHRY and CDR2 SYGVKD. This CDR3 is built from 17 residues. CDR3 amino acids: CAISKLPSGSGGNEQFF. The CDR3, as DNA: TGTGCCATCAGTAAACTTCCTAGCGGGAGCGGAGGAAATGAGCAGTTCTTC.

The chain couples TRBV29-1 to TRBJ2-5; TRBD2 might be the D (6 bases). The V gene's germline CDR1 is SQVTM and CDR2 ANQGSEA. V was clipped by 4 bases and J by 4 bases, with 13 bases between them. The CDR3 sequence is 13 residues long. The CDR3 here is CSVGLVSGETQYF. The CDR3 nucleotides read TGCAGCGTTGGGCTCGTTAGCGGAGAGACCCAGTACTTC.

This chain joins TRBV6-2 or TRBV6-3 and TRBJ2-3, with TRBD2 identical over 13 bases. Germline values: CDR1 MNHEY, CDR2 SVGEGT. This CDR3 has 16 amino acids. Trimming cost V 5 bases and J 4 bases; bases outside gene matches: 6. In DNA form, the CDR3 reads TGTGCCAGCAGTCTGCGGACTAGCGGGAGATCAGATACGCAGTATTTT. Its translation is CASSLRTSGRSDTQYF.

The CDR3 sequence is CASSERGYGNSGANVLTF. The CDR3 DNA is TGTGCCAGCAGTGAACGTGGGTATGGCAACTCTGGGGCCAACGTCCTGACTTTC. The chain joins TRBV2 to TRBJ2-6; D remains ambiguous. Between the trimmed V and J ends, which lost 2 bases and 0 bases, there was a span of 14 bases. CDR3 size: 18 residues. Germline V gene lookup returns CDR1 SNHLY and CDR2 FYNNEI.

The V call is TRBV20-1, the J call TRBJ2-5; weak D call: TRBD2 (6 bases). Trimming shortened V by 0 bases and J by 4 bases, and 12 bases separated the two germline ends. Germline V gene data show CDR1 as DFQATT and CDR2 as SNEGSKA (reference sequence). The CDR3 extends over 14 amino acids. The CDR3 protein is CSARDLIAVETQYF. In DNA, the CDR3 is TGCAGTGCTAGAGATCTGATAGCGGTAGAGACCCAGTACTTC.

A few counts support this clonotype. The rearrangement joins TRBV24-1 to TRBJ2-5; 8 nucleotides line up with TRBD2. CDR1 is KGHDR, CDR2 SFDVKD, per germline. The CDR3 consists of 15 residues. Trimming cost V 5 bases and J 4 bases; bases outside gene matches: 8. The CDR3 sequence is CATSGFSGTRETQYF. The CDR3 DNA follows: TGTGCCACCAGTGGTTTCTCCGGGACTAGAGAGACCCAGTACTTC.

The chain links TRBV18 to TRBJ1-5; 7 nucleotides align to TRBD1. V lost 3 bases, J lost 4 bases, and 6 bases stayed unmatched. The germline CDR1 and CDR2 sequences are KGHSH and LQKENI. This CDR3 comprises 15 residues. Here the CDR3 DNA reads TGTGCCAGCTCACCCGGGGACAGCCAAAATCAGCCCCAGCATTTT. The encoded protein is CASSPGDSQNQPQHF.

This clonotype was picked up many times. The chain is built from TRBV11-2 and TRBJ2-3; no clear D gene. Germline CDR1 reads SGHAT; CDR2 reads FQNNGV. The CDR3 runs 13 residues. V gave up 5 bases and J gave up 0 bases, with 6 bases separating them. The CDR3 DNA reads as TGTGCCAGCAGCGTCACAAGCACAGATACGCAGTATTTT. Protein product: CASSVTSTDTQYF.

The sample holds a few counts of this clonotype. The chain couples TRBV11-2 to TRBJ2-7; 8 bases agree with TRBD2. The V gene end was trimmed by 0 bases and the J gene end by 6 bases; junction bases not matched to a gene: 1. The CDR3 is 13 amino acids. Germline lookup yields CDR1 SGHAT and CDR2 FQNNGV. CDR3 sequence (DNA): TGTGCCAGCAGCTTAGAGCTAGCGGGCGAGCAGTACTTC. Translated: CASSLELAGEQYF.

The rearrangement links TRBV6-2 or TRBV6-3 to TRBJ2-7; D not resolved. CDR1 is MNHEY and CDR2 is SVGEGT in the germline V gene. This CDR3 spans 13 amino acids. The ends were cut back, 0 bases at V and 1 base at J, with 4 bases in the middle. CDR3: CASSYSESYEQYF. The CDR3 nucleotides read TGTGCCAGCAGTTACTCTGAATCCTACGAGCAGTACTTC.